The clone carrying this T cell receptor (beta chain) occurred a few times. The sample comes from a study of blood T cell repertoires in COVID-19. Overall study: T cells, B-cell-depleted T cells, or PBMCs provided the cDNA or gDNA that served as material.

Between the trimmed V and J ends, which lost 6 bases and 7 bases, there was a span of 19 bases. The CDR3 spans 16 residues. CDR1 and CDR2 (germline): SNHLY, FYNNEI. Per the original data handling: Amplification with reference gene primers provided the estimates of nucleated cell counts. Only in-frame clones appear in the TCRdb table, and some are missing; sequencing was by immunoSEQ multiplex PCR. V, J and clone size derive from that table, while D and trimming were established from the DNA sequence. The sample holds about 160,000 clones, 75% to 90% seen once. The V gene is TRBV2, the J gene TRBJ1-6, with D possibly being TRBD1 (6 bases). Sequenced input: peripheral blood. The TCR originated in a woman aged 80 or over with active or convalescent COVID-19. The CDR3, as DNA: TGTGCCAGCAGACCTAATAAGGGGCAGGGGAATTCACCCCTCCACTTT. Translation gives CASRPNKGQGNSPLHF.